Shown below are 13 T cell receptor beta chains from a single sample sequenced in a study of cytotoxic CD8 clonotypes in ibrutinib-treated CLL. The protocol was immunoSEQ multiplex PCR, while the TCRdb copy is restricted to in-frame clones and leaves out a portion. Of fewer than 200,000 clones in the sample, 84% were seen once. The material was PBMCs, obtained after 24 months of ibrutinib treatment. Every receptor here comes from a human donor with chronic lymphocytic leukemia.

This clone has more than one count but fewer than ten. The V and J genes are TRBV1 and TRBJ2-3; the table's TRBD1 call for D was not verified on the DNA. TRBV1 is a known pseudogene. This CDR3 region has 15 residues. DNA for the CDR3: TGCACCAGCAGCCTCGAACCCCGACAGGCAGATACGCAGTATTTT. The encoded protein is CTSSLEPRQADTQYF.

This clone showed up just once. DNA of the CDR3: TGTGCCAGCAGTCAAAGGTGGTACGGTGAAGCTTTCTTT. It codes for CASSQRWYGEAFF. The V and J genes are TRBV2 and TRBJ1-1; the D is unclear. In germline, CDR1 is SNHLY, CDR2 FYNNEI. V was cut by 5 bases and J by 7 bases, with 14 bases left in between. This CDR3 has 13 residues.

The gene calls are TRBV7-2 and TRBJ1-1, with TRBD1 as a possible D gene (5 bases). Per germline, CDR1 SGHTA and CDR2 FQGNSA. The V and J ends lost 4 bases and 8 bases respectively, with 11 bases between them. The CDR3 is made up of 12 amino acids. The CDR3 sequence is CASSSRGGEAFF. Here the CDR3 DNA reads TGTGCCAGCAGCTCCCGTGGGGGAGAAGCTTTCTTT.

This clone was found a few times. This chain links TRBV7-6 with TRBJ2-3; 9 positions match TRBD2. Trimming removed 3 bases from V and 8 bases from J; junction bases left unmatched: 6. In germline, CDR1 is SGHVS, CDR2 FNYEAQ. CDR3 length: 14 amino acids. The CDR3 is CASSLSGRMGTQYF. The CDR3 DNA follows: TGTGCCAGCAGCTTGAGCGGGAGGATGGGTACGCAGTATTTT.

The CDR3 spells CASSKATMYEQYF. The CDR3 DNA reads TGTGCCAGCAGCAAAGCCACAATGTACGAGCAGTACTTC. The chain has TRBV21-1 and TRBJ2-7; the table's D call, TRBD1, was not checked against the DNA. TRBV21-1 is annotated as a pseudogene. The CDR3 is made up of 13 amino acids.

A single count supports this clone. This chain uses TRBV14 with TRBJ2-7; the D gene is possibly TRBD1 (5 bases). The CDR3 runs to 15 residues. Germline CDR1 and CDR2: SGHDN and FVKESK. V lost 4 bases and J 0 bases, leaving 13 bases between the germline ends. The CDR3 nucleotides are TGTGCCAGCAGCCCTCAGACAGCCCGCTCCTACGAGCAGTACTTC. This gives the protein CASSPQTARSYEQYF.

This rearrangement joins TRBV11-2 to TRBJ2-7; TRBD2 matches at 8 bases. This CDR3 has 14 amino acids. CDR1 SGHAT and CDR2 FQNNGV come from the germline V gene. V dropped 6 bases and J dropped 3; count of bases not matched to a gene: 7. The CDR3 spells CASSPGLGRYEQYF. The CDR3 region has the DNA TGTGCCAGCAGTCCGGGACTAGGGCGCTACGAGCAGTACTTC.

The CDR3 DNA reads as TGTGCCTGGAGTCGGGGGACAGGGGGCATCGAGACCCAGTACTTC. Protein: CAWSRGTGGIETQYF. The chain combines TRBV30 with TRBJ2-5; 12 bases line up with TRBD1. Germline loops: CDR1 GTSNPN, CDR2 SVGIG (reference sequence). V trimming: 2 bases; J trimming: 5 bases; junction bases outside the gene matches: 6. This CDR3 comprises 15 residues.

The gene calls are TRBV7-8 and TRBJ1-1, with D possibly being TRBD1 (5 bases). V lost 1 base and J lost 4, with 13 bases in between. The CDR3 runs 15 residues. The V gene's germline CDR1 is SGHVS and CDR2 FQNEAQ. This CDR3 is CASSLVEWGGTEAFF. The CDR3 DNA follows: TGTGCCAGCAGCTTAGTTGAGTGGGGGGGCACTGAAGCTTTCTTT.

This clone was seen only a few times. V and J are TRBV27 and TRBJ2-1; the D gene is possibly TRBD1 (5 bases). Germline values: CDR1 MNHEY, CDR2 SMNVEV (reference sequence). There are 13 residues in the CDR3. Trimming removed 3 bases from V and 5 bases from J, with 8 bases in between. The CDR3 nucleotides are TGTGCCAGCAGTTTCACGGACAACAATGAGCAGTTCTTC. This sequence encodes CASSFTDNNEQFF.

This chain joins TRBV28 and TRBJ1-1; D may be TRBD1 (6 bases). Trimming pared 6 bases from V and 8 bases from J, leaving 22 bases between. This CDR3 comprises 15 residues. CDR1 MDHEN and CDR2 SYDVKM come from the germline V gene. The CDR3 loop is CASSRSSRGSKEAFF. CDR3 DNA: TGTGCCAGCAGCCGTTCCTCCAGGGGTTCTAAGGAAGCTTTCTTT.

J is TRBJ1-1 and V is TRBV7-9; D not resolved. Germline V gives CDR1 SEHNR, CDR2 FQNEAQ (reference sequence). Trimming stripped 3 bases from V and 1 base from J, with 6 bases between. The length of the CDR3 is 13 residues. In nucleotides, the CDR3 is TGTGCCAGCAGCTTCCGGGAGAACACTGAAGCTTTCTTT. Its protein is CASSFRENTEAFF.

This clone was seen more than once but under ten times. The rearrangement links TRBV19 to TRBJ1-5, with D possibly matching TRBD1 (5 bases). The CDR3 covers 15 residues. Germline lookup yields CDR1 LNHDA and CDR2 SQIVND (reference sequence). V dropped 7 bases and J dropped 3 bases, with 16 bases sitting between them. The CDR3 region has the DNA TGTGCCAGTATCCCCGGGACGCTGTACAATCAGCCCCAGCATTTT. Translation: CASIPGTLYNQPQHF.